A selection of T cell receptor beta chains follows, all from one sample in a study of blood T cell repertoires in COVID-19. Profiled with immunoSEQ multiplex PCR; TCRdb holds only in-frame clones, not every one. The table includes hundreds of thousands of clones, approximately 83% detected once. The sequencing input was PBMCs or T cells enriched from blood (not recorded which). The receptor set was obtained from a woman aged 45-65 years who had been exposed to COVID-19. Both conserved end residues are part of each CDR3. The D gene is left open where the match is weak. A clone size is listed for some rows: how often the clone was seen (once, few, many), or a class if it is expanded.

V gene: TRBV7-2
J gene: TRBJ1-6
D gene: .
clone size: .
CDR3 protein: CASSLQGLFVLHF
CDR3 DNA: TGTGCCAGCAGCTTACAGGGCCTATTCGTCCTCCACTTT

V gene: TRBV6-1
J gene: TRBJ1-2
D gene: .
clone size: .
CDR3 protein: CASSEAGRNYGYTF
CDR3 DNA: TGTGCCAGCAGTGAAGCGGGGAGGAACTATGGCTACACCTTC

V gene: TRBV5-6
J gene: TRBJ1-2
D gene: TRBD1
clone size: .
CDR3 protein: CASSLVGGSGYTF
CDR3 DNA: TGTGCCAGCAGCTTGGTAGGGGGCTCTGGCTACACCTTC

V gene: TRBV2
J gene: TRBJ2-7
D gene: TRBD1
clone size: .
CDR3 protein: CASSEAITGTGRYEQYF
CDR3 DNA: TGTGCCAGCAGTGAAGCGATTACCGGGACAGGTCGCTACGAGCAGTACTTC

V gene: TRBV5-8
J gene: TRBJ2-7
D gene: .
clone size: .
CDR3 protein: CASSLGTTSMNEQYF
CDR3 DNA: TGTGCCAGCAGCTTGGGAACTACTAGCATGAACGAGCAGTACTTC

V gene: TRBV13
J gene: TRBJ2-1
D gene: TRBD2
clone size: .
CDR3 protein: CASSLGLAGVYNEQFF
CDR3 DNA: TGTGCCAGCAGCTTAGGTCTAGCGGGGGTTTACAATGAGCAGTTCTTC

V gene: TRBV13
J gene: TRBJ2-1
D gene: TRBD2
clone size: .
CDR3 protein: CASRLSRGGSYNEQFF
CDR3 DNA: TGTGCCAGCAGACTTTCCCGGGGGGGCTCCTACAATGAGCAGTTCTTC

V gene: TRBV6-5
J gene: TRBJ2-2
D gene: TRBD1
clone size: .
CDR3 protein: CASSSETGINTGELFF
CDR3 DNA: TGTGCCAGCAGTTCCGAGACAGGGATCAACACCGGGGAGCTGTTTTTT

V gene: TRBV19
J gene: TRBJ2-1
D gene: .
clone size: .
CDR3 protein: CASSQRGTSLYNEQFF
CDR3 DNA: TGTGCCAGTAGTCAGAGGGGGACGTCACTCTACAATGAGCAGTTCTTC

V gene: TRBV11-2
J gene: TRBJ2-5
D gene: TRBD1
clone size: .
CDR3 protein: CASRLSTGGRTQYF
CDR3 DNA: TGTGCCAGCAGGCTCTCGACAGGGGGCAGGACCCAGTACTTC

V gene: TRBV12-3/TRBV12-4
J gene: TRBJ2-1
D gene: .
clone size: .
CDR3 protein: CASTSLEKQFF
CDR3 DNA: TGTGCCAGCACCTCTTTGGAGAAGCAGTTCTTC

V gene: TRBV19
J gene: TRBJ1-6
D gene: TRBD1
clone size: .
CDR3 protein: CASSTTGTANSPLHF
CDR3 DNA: TGTGCCAGTAGTACGACAGGGACGGCTAATTCACCCCTCCACTTT

V gene: TRBV15
J gene: TRBJ2-1
D gene: .
clone size: .
CDR3 protein: CATSRDGEGVEEQFF
CDR3 DNA: TGTGCCACCAGCAGAGATGGTGAGGGGGTTGAAGAGCAGTTCTTC

V gene: TRBV28
J gene: TRBJ2-7
D gene: .
clone size: few
CDR3 protein: CASSFRYEQYF
CDR3 DNA: TGTGCCAGCAGTTTCCGGTACGAGCAGTACTTC

V gene: TRBV29-1
J gene: TRBJ1-1
D gene: TRBD1
clone size: once
CDR3 protein: CSAGGQPTLTTEAFF
CDR3 DNA: TGCAGCGCCGGGGGACAGCCTACCCTTACCACTGAAGCTTTCTTT

V gene: TRBV11-2
J gene: TRBJ2-1
D gene: TRBD2
clone size: .
CDR3 protein: CASSYLAGGYNEQFF
CDR3 DNA: TGTGCCAGCAGCTACCTCGCGGGGGGTTACAATGAGCAGTTCTTC

V gene: TRBV30
J gene: TRBJ2-1
D gene: TRBD2
clone size: .
CDR3 protein: CAWSRSGGTYNEQFF
CDR3 DNA: TGTGCCTGGAGTAGGAGCGGGGGGACCTACAATGAGCAGTTCTTC

V gene: TRBV5-1
J gene: TRBJ1-1
D gene: .
clone size: .
CDR3 protein: CASSFGHPNTEAFF
CDR3 DNA: TGCGCCAGCAGCTTCGGACACCCGAACACTGAAGCTTTCTTT

V gene: TRBV12-2
J gene: TRBJ1-1
D gene: .
clone size: once
CDR3 protein: CASRLAPPRENTEAFF
CDR3 DNA: TGTGCAAGTCGCTTAGCACCACCGCGGGAGAACACTGAAGCTTTCTTT

V gene: TRBV7-8
J gene: TRBJ1-1
D gene: .
clone size: .
CDR3 protein: CASSPGGIIGAFF
CDR3 DNA: TGTGCCAGCAGTCCGGGGGGGATTATTGGAGCTTTCTTT

V gene: TRBV14
J gene: TRBJ1-2
D gene: TRBD1
clone size: .
CDR3 protein: CASSQGTGGVPGYTF
CDR3 DNA: TGTGCCAGCAGCCAAGGGACAGGGGGCGTCCCTGGCTACACCTTC

V gene: TRBV29-1
J gene: TRBJ2-3
D gene: .
clone size: .
CDR3 protein: CSVEGGDF
CDR3 DNA: TGCAGCGTTGAAGGGGGGGATTTT

V gene: TRBV19
J gene: TRBJ2-2
D gene: TRBD2
clone size: .
CDR3 protein: CASSSGLAVRGELFF
CDR3 DNA: TGTGCCAGTAGCTCTGGACTAGCGGTGCGCGGGGAGCTGTTTTTT

V gene: TRBV4-1
J gene: TRBJ2-7
D gene: TRBD2
clone size: .
CDR3 protein: CASSQDRGGSYEQYF
CDR3 DNA: TGCGCCAGCAGCCAAGATCGGGGGGGCTCCTACGAGCAGTACTTC

V gene: TRBV24-1
J gene: TRBJ2-2
D gene: .
clone size: few
CDR3 protein: CATRASENTGELFF
CDR3 DNA: TGTGCCACCAGGGCTAGCGAGAACACCGGGGAGCTGTTTTTT

V gene: TRBV9
J gene: TRBJ2-1
D gene: TRBD2
clone size: .
CDR3 protein: CASSVVAGSTEQFF
CDR3 DNA: TGTGCCAGCAGCGTAGTAGCGGGGTCTACGGAGCAGTTCTTC

V gene: TRBV9
J gene: TRBJ1-3
D gene: .
clone size: .
CDR3 protein: CASSVGASLYF
CDR3 DNA: TGTGCCAGCAGCGTAGGAGCGAGCCTATATTTT

V gene: TRBV11-2
J gene: TRBJ2-5
D gene: TRBD1
clone size: .
CDR3 protein: CASSLLPGGQETQYF
CDR3 DNA: TGTGCCAGCAGCTTACTTCCAGGGGGACAAGAGACCCAGTACTTC

V gene: TRBV18
J gene: TRBJ2-7
D gene: TRBD2
clone size: .
CDR3 protein: CASSPGLALTYEQYF
CDR3 DNA: TGTGCCAGCTCACCGGGACTAGCGCTTACCTACGAGCAGTACTTC

V gene: TRBV5-4
J gene: TRBJ1-4
D gene: .
clone size: .
CDR3 protein: CASSLAEGKGEKLFF
CDR3 DNA: TGTGCCAGCAGCTTGGCAGAGGGCAAAGGTGAAAAACTGTTTTTT

V gene: TRBV10-3
J gene: TRBJ2-1
D gene: .
clone size: .
CDR3 protein: CAISFRLSSYNEQFF
CDR3 DNA: TGTGCCATCAGTTTCCGGTTGAGCTCCTACAATGAGCAGTTCTTC